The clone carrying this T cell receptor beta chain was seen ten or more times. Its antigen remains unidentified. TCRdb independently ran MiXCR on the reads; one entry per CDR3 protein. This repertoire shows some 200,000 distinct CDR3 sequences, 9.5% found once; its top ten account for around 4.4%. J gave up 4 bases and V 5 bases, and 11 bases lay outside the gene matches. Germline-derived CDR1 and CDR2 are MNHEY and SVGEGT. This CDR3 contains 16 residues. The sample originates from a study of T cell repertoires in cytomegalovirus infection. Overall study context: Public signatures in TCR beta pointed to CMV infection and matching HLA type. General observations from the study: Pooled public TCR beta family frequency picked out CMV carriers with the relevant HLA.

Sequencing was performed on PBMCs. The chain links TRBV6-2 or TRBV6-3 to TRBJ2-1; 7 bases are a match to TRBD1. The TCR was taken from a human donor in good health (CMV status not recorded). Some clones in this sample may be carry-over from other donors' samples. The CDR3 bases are TGTGCCAGCAGTACCCCGAACAGGGGATATTACAATGAGCAGTTCTTC. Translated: CASSTPNRGYYNEQFF.